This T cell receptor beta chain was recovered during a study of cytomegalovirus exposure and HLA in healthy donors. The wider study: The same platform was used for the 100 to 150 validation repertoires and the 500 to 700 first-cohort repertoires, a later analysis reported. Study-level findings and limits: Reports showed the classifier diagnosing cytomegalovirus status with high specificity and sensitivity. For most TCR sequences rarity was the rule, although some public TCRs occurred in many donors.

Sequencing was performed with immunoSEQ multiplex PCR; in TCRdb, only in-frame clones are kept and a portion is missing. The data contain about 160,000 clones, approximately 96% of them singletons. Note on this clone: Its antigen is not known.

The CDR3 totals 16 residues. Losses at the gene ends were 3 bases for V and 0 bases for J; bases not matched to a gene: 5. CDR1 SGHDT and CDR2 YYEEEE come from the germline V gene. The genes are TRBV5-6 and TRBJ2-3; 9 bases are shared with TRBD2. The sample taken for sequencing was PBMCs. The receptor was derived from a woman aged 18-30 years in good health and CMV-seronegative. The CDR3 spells CASSSLAGTSTDTQYF. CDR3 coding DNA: TGTGCCAGCAGCTCTCTAGCGGGGACTAGCACAGATACGCAGTATTTT.